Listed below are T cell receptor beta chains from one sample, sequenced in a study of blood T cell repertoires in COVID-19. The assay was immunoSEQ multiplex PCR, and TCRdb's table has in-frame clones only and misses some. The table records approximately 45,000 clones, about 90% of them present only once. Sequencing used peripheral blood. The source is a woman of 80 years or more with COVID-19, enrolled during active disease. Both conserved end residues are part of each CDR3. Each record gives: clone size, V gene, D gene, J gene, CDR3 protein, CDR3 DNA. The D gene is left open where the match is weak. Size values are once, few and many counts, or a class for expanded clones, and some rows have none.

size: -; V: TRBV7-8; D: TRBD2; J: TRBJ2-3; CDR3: CASSLRLAGGSSTDTQYF; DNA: TGTGCCAGCAGCCTAAGACTAGCGGGGGGCTCAAGCACAGATACGCAGTATTTT
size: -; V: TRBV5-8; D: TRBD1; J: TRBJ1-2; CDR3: CASSPTGDGGYTF; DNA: TGTGCCAGCAGCCCGACAGGGGATGGTGGCTACACCTTC
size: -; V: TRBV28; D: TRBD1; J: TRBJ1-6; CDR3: CASIASQGNNSPLHF; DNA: TGTGCCAGCATTGCTTCACAGGGGAATAATTCACCCCTCCACTTT
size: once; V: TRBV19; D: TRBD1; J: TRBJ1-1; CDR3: CASRPDRAMNTEAFF; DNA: TGTGCCAGTAGGCCAGACAGGGCCATGAACACTGAAGCTTTCTTT
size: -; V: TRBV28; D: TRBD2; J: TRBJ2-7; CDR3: CASSFRSGSYEQYF; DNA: TGTGCCAGCAGTTTCAGGAGCGGGAGTTACGAGCAGTACTTC
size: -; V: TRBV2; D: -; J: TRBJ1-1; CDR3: CASARPSRGGMTEAFF; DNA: TGTGCCAGCGCCCGTCCAAGTCGAGGGGGAATGACTGAAGCTTTCTTT
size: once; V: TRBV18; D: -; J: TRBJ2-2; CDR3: CASSFQGGHYTGELFF; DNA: TGTGCCAGCTCATTCCAGGGGGGTCATTACACCGGGGAGCTGTTTTTT
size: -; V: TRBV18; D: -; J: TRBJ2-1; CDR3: CASSPRRYSGTASYNEQFF; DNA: TGTGCCAGCTCACCACGGCGGTATAGCGGAACGGCCTCCTACAATGAGCAGTTCTTC
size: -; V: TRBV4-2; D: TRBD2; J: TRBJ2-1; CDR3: CASSQDLAGGYNEQFF; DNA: TGTGCCAGCAGCCAAGACCTAGCGGGGGGATACAATGAGCAGTTCTTC
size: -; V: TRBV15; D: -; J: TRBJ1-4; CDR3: CATSRAGWGGSNEKLFF; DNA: TGTGCCACCAGCAGAGCGGGGTGGGGGGGTTCTAATGAAAAACTGTTTTTT
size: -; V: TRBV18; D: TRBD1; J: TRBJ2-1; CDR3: CASSLRQGARNEQFF; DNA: TGTGCCAGCTCACTCCGACAGGGTGCGCGTAATGAGCAGTTCTTC
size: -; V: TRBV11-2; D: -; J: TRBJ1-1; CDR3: CASSPAGNTEAFF; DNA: TGTGCCAGCAGCCCCGCGGGAAACACTGAAGCTTTCTTT
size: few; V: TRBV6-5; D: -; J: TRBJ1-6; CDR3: CASSTGMGNSPLHF; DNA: TGTGCCAGCAGTACAGGGATGGGGAATTCACCCCTCCACTTT
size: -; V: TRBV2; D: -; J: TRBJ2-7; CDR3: CASRGDTYEQYF; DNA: TGTGCCAGCAGAGGCGACACGTACGAGCAGTACTTC
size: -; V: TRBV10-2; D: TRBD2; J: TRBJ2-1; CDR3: CASSESGGPPNEQFF; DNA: TGCGCCAGCAGTGAGAGCGGGGGGCCCCCCAATGAGCAGTTCTTC
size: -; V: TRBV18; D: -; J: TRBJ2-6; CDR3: CASSPGGRSGANVLTF; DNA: TGTGCCAGCTCACCAGGGGGCCGCTCTGGGGCCAACGTCCTGACTTTC
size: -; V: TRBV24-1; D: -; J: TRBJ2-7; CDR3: CATSDFVHGKYEQYF; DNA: TGTGCCACCAGTGATTTCGTACACGGGAAATACGAGCAGTACTTC
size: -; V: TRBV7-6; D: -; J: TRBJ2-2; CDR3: CASSLTLVSGELFF; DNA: TGTGCCAGCAGCTTAACACTAGTTTCCGGGGAGCTGTTTTTT
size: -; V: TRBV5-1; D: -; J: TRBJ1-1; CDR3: CASSLGLMNMNTEAFF; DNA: TGCGCCAGCAGCTTGGGACTAATGAACATGAACACTGAAGCTTTCTTT
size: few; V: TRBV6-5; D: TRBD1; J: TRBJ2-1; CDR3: CASIPTGGAYNEQFF; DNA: TGTGCCAGCATCCCTACAGGGGGCGCCTACAATGAGCAGTTCTTC
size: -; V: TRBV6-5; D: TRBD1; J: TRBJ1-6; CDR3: CASNPQGARNSPLHF; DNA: TGTGCCAGCAATCCACAGGGGGCGCGGAATTCACCCCTCCACTTT
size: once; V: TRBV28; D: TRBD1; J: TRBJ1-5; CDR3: CASSPRQGRNQPQHF; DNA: TGTGCCAGCAGCCCCCGACAGGGCCGCAATCAGCCCCAGCATTTT
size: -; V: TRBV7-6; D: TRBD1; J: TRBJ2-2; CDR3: CASSRRGTGGQGNTGELFF; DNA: TGTGCCAGCAGCCGCCGTGGGACGGGGGGACAGGGGAACACCGGGGAGCTGTTTTTT
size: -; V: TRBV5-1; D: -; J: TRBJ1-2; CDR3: CASSLLGTSYGYTF; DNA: TGCGCCAGCAGCTTGTTAGGGACAAGCTATGGCTACACCTTC
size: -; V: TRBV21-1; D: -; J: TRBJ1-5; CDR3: CASSKSEEEGRNQPQHF; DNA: TGTGCCAGCAGCAAATCTGAGGAGGAAGGACGGAATCAGCCCCAGCATTTT
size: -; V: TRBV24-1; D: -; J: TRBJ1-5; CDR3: CATSRGIPNQPQHF; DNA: TGTGCCACCAGTAGGGGGATACCCAATCAGCCCCAGCATTTT
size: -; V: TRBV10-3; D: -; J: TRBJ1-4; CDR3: CAISGGVNEKLFF; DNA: TGTGCCATCTCTGGCGGGGTTAATGAAAAACTGTTTTTT
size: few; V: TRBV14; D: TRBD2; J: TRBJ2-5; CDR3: CASSQDRLAGWRETQYF; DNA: TGTGCCAGCAGCCAAGATCGGCTAGCGGGGTGGCGAGAGACCCAGTACTTC
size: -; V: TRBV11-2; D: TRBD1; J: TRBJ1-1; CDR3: CASSARTGGNTEAFF; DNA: TGTGCCAGCAGCGCCCGGACAGGGGGAAACACTGAAGCTTTCTTT
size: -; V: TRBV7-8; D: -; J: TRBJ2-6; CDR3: CASSPRNSGANVLTF; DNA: TGTGCCAGCAGCCCTAGGAACTCTGGGGCCAACGTCCTGACTTTC
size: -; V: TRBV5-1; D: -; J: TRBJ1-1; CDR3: CASSPQGNTEAFF; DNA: TGCGCCAGCAGTCCCCAGGGCAACACTGAAGCTTTCTTT
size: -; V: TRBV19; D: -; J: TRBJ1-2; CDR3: CASRASDYGIPNYGYTF; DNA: TGTGCCAGTAGGGCCTCGGACTACGGGATACCTAACTATGGCTACACCTTC
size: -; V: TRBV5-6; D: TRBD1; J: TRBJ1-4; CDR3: CASSRQGVRLGEKLFF; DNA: TGTGCCAGCAGCCGACAGGGGGTACGACTGGGTGAAAAACTGTTTTTT
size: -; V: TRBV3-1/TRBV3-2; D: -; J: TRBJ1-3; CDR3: CASSPDNSGNTIYF; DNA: TGTGCCAGCAGCCCGGACAACTCTGGAAACACCATATATTTT
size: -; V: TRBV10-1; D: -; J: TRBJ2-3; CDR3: CASSARGPTDTQYF; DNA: TGCGCCAGCAGTGCCCGAGGCCCCACAGATACGCAGTATTTT
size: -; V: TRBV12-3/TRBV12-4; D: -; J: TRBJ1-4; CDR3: CASTRGQGEKLFF; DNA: TGTGCCAGCACGAGGGGCCAGGGGGAAAAACTGTTTTTT
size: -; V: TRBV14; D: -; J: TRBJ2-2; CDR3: CASSHLATNTGELFF; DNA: TGTGCCAGCAGCCACCTAGCGACGAACACCGGGGAGCTGTTTTTT
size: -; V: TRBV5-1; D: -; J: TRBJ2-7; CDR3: CASSPDGGRSGEQYF; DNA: TGCGCCAGCAGCCCGGACGGGGGGCGATCGGGGGAGCAGTACTTC
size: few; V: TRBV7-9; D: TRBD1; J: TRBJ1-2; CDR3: CASSPGQGLF; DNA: TGTGCCAGCAGCCCAGGACAGGGCCTTTTC
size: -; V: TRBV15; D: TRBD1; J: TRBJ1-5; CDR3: CATSSPGQGPSRWPQHF; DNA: TGTGCCACCAGCAGCCCGGGACAGGGTCCCTCGCGGTGGCCCCAGCATTTT
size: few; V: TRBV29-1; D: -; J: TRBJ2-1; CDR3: CSATDSNNEQFF; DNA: TGCAGCGCAACAGACAGTAACAATGAGCAGTTCTTC
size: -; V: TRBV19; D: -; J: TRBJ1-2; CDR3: CASTKTNYGYTF; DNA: TGTGCCAGTACTAAAACTAACTATGGCTACACCTTC
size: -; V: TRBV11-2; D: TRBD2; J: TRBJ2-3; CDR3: CASSSPRGLASDTQYF; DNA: TGTGCCAGCAGCTCCCCGAGGGGACTAGCGTCTGATACGCAGTATTTT
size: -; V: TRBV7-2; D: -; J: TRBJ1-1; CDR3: CASSLFGTEAFF; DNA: TGTGCCAGCAGCTTATTTGGGACAGAAGCTTTCTTT
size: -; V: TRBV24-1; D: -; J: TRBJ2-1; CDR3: CATSDPRQAYNEQFF; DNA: TGTGCCACCAGTGACCCCCGCCAGGCCTACAATGAGCAGTTCTTC
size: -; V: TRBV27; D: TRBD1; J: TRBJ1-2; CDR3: CASSLSRAGGTYGYTF; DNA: TGTGCCAGCAGTTTATCTCGGGCAGGGGGTACCTATGGCTACACCTTC
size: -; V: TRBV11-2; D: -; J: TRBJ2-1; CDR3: CASSLGDFDNEQFF; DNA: TGTGCCAGCAGCTTAGGGGACTTCGACAATGAGCAGTTCTTC
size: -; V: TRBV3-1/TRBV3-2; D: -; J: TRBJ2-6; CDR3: CASSRRGNSGANVLTF; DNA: TGTGCCAGCAGCCGAAGAGGAAACTCTGGGGCCAACGTCCTGACTTTC
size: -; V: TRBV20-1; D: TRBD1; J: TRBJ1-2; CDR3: CSASGTGNNYGYTF; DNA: TGCAGTGCTAGTGGGACAGGGAATAACTATGGCTACACCTTC
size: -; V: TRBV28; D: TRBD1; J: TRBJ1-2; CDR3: CASSSPDRANYGYTF; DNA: TGTGCCAGCAGTTCTCCGGACAGGGCCAACTATGGCTACACCTTC
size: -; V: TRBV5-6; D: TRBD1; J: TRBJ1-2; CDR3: CASSPAWDRTYGYTF; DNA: TGTGCCAGCAGCCCAGCTTGGGACAGGACCTATGGCTACACCTTC
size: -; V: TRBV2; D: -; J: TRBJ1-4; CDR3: CASRMGPNEKLFF; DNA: TGTGCCAGCCGAATGGGCCCTAATGAAAAACTGTTTTTT
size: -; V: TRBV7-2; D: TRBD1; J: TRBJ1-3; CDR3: CASSRDRGGNTIYF; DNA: TGTGCCAGCAGCCGCGACAGGGGTGGAAACACCATATATTTT
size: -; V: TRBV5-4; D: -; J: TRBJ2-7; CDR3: CASSSYGWGDYEQYF; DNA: TGTGCCAGCAGCTCTTACGGGTGGGGCGACTACGAGCAGTACTTC
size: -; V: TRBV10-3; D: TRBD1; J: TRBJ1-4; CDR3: CAISAPGTGAEKLFF; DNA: TGTGCCATCTCGGCTCCGGGGACAGGGGCCGAAAAACTGTTTTTT
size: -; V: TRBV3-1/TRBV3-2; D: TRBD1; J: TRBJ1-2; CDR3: CASSLLQRQGKYTF; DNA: TGTGCCAGCAGCCTCTTACAACGACAGGGGAAGTACACCTTC
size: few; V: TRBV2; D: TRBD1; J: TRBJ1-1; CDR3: CASRPGTATEAFF; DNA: TGTGCCAGCAGACCAGGGACAGCCACTGAAGCTTTCTTT